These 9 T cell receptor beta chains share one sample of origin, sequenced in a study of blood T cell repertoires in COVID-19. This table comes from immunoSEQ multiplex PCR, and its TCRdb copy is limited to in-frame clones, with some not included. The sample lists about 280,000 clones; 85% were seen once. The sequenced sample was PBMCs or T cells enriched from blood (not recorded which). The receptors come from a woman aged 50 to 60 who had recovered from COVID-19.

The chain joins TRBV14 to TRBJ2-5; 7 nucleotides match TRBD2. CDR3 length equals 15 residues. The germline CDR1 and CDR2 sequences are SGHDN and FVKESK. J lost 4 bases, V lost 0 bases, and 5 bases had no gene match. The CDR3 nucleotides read TGTGCCAGCAGCCAAGATGCAGCGGGACTAGAGACCCAGTACTTC. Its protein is CASSQDAAGLETQYF.

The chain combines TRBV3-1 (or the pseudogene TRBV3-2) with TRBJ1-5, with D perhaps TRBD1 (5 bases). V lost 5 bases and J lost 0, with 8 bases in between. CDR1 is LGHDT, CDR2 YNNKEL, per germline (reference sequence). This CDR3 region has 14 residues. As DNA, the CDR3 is TGTGCCAGCAGCGGGGGGATTAGCAATCAGCCCCAGCATTTT. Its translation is CASSGGISNQPQHF.

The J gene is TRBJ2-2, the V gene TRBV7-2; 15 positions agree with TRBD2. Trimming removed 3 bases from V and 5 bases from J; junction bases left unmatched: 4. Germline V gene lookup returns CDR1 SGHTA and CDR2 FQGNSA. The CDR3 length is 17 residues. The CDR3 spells CASSFGLAGGGTGELFF. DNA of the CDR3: TGTGCCAGCAGCTTCGGACTAGCGGGAGGGGGTACCGGGGAGCTGTTTTTT.

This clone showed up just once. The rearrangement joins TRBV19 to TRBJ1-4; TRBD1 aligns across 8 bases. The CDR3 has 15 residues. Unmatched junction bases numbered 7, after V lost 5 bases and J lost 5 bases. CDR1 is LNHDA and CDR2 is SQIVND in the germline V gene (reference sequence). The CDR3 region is CASSEDRTGNEKLFF. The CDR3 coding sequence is TGTGCCAGTAGTGAGGATCGGACAGGGAATGAAAAACTGTTTTTT.

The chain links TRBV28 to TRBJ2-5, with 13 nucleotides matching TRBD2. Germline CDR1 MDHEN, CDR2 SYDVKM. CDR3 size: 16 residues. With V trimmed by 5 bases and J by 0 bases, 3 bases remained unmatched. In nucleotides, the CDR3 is TGTGCCAGCAGTGGGACTAGCGGGGTGTACCAAGAGACCCAGTACTTC. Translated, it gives CASSGTSGVYQETQYF.

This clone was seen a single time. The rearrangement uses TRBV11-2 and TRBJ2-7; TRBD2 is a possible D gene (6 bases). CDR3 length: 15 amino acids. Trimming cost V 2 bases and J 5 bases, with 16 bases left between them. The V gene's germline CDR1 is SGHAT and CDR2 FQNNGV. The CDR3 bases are TGTGCCAGCAGCTTAATGGGGGGAAGTAACCACGAGCAGTACTTC. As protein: CASSLMGGSNHEQYF.

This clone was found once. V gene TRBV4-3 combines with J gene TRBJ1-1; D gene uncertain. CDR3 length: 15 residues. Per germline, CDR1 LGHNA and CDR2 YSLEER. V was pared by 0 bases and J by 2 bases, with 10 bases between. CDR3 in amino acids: CASSQDEAVNTEAFF. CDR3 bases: TGCGCCAGCAGCCAAGATGAGGCGGTTAACACTGAAGCTTTCTTT.

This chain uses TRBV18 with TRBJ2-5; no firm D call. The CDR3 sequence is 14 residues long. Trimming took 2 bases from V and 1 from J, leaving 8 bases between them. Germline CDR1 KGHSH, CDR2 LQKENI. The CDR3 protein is CASSPGRIQETQYF. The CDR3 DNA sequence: TGTGCCAGCTCACCAGGCAGAATCCAAGAGACCCAGTACTTC.

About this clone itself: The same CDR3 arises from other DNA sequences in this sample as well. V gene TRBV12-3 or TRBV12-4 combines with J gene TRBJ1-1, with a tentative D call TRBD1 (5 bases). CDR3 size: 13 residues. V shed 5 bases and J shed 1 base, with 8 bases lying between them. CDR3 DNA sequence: TGTGCCAGCAGTCCTCAGGGGAACACTGAAGCTTTCTTT. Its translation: CASSPQGNTEAFF.